This T cell receptor beta chain was recovered during a study of early T cells in non-severe SARS-CoV-2 infection. Overall study context: Unpaired chains resulted from sequencing bulk RNA of unsorted whole blood.

The germline V gene has CDR1 LGHNA and CDR2 YNFKEQ. V gave up 0 bases and J gave up 3 bases; unmatched junction bases: 11. This CDR3 is built from 18 residues. General study findings and limits: Comparison of clonotypes with VDJdb favored anti-spike CD8 responses while missing private and CD4 specificities.

Individual cDNA molecules were tagged with unique molecular identifiers. TCRdb used MiXCR to reprocess the 5' RACE reads, holding one entry per CDR3 protein. The repertoire holds about 60,000 distinct CDR3 sequences, with roughly a tenth as singletons. This clonotype was counted only a few times. Its antigen is currently unknown. The clonotype was recovered from an adult who was a healthcare worker with PCR-confirmed SARS-CoV-2 infection or an uninfected control (not recorded which). The chain uses TRBV4-2 and TRBJ1-1; 9 bases fit TRBD1. Sequencing was carried out using whole blood. CDR3 sequence: CASSQERDRGRGDTEAFF. CDR3 DNA: TGTGCCAGCAGCCAAGAAAGAGACAGGGGGAGAGGGGACACTGAAGCTTTCTTT.